The 12 T cell receptor beta chains presented below share a single source sample, sequenced in a study of T cell responses to AZD1222 COVID-19 vaccine. The data were produced by immunoSEQ multiplex PCR, yet TCRdb's version contains in-frame clones alone and is incomplete. The sample shows about 180,000 clones, 94% of them seen only once. The sequencing here drew on peripheral blood, taken 28 days after the second AZD1222 dose. These receptor sequences come from an adult who received the AZD1222 COVID-19 vaccine.

This rearrangement joins TRBV12-5 to TRBJ1-3; 7 bases are shared with TRBD1. V lost 3 bases and J lost 7; bases outside the gene matches: 9. The germline V gene has CDR1 LGHNT and CDR2 FRNRAP. The CDR3 covers 15 residues. CDR3 amino acids: CASGFGNDRVNTIYF. The CDR3 DNA follows: TGTGCTAGTGGTTTTGGCAACGACAGGGTGAACACCATATATTTT.

The J gene is TRBJ1-2, the V gene TRBV24-1; no reliable D call. Per germline, CDR1 KGHDR and CDR2 SFDVKD. The CDR3 has 14 amino acids. V shed 1 base and J shed 4 bases, with 9 bases lying between them. The CDR3 is CATSDLNSFYGYTF. The CDR3 region has the DNA TGTGCCACCAGTGATTTAAACAGCTTCTATGGCTACACCTTC.

The genes are TRBV18 and TRBJ1-5; TRBD1 agrees at 7 bases. This CDR3 is built from 15 residues. The germline V gene encodes CDR1 KGHSH and CDR2 LQKENI. With V trimmed by 5 bases and J by 4 bases, 8 bases remained unmatched. This chain's CDR3 is CASSILAGGNQPQHF. The CDR3 DNA sequence: TGTGCCAGCTCAATTCTAGCAGGGGGGAATCAGCCCCAGCATTTT.

This clone has just one count. The chain uses TRBV5-1 and TRBJ1-1; D might be TRBD1 (5 bases). The CDR3 contains 14 residues. Germline assignment: CDR1 SGHRS and CDR2 YFSETQ. The ends were cut back, 7 bases at V and 2 bases at J, with 15 bases in the middle. CDR3 sequence: CASRLRQINTEAFF. In nucleotides, the CDR3 is TGCGCCAGCCGACTTCGACAGATTAACACTGAAGCTTTCTTT. Variable domain in full (rest from reference TRBV5-1 and TRBJ1-1): KAGVTQTPRYLIKTRGQQVTLSCSPISGHRSVSWYQQTPGQGLQFLFEYFSETQRNKGNFPGRFSGRQFSNSRSEMNVSTLELGDSALYLCASRLRQINTEAFFGQGTRLTVV.

The chain couples TRBV28 to TRBJ2-1; 10 nucleotides align to TRBD2. The CDR3 totals 15 residues. V lost 5 bases to trimming and J lost 5 bases; unmatched junction nucleotides: 6. The germline V gene has CDR1 MDHEN and CDR2 SYDVKM. CDR3 amino acids: CASSRRSGGNNEQFF. The CDR3 DNA reads as TGTGCCAGCAGTCGTCGTAGCGGGGGGAACAATGAGCAGTTCTTC.

The chain links TRBV7-8 to TRBJ1-5, with unresolved D. The CDR3 runs to 16 residues. The germline V gene has CDR1 SGHVS and CDR2 FQNEAQ. Trimming pared 5 bases from V and 4 bases from J, leaving 18 bases between. The CDR3 loop is CASSLTWGGRNQPQHF. For the CDR3, the DNA is TGTGCCAGCAGCCTAACCTGGGGAGGCAGGAATCAGCCCCAGCATTTT.

This chain joins TRBV6-6 and TRBJ1-5, with D perhaps TRBD1 (5 bases). V gave up 6 bases and J gave up 8 bases, with 14 bases separating them. CDR1 MNHNY and CDR2 SVGAGI come from the germline V gene (reference sequence). The CDR3 sequence is 13 residues long. This CDR3 reads CASRYDQGEPQHF. The DNA for the CDR3 is TGTGCCAGCAGGTACGACCAGGGCGAGCCCCAGCATTTT.

The chain's CDR3 is CASRETASSYNSPLHF. The CDR3 nucleotides are TGCGCCAGCAGAGAGACGGCGAGCTCCTATAATTCACCCCTCCACTTT. The chain joins TRBV5-1 to TRBJ1-6; unclear D gene. With 5 bases removed from V and 0 bases from J, the gap between germline ends came to 12 bases. The length of the CDR3 is 16 residues. Per the germline V gene, CDR1 is SGHRS and CDR2 is YFSETQ.

The V gene is TRBV7-9, the J gene TRBJ1-4; perhaps TRBD1 as D (5 bases). CDR3 size: 14 residues. Trimming took off 5 bases at V and 8 bases at J, with 15 bases between the two ends. The germline gives CDR1 SEHNR, CDR2 FQNEAQ (reference sequence). The chain's CDR3 is CASSLTGSKEKLFF. CDR3 sequence (DNA): TGTGCCAGCAGCCTTACAGGATCGAAGGAAAAACTGTTTTTT.

The V and J genes are TRBV11-2 and TRBJ2-3; tentatively, D is TRBD1 (5 bases). The germline V and J ends were trimmed by 5 bases and 2 bases, with 14 bases remaining between them. This CDR3 spans 15 amino acids. CDR1 is SGHAT, CDR2 FQNNGV, per germline. The CDR3 region is CASSPLGEPTDTQYF. The CDR3 nucleotides are TGTGCCAGCAGCCCCCTAGGGGAACCCACAGATACGCAGTATTTT.

This clone was observed a single time. The J gene is TRBJ1-6, the V gene TRBV9; D not resolved. CDR1 and CDR2 (germline): SGDLS, YYNGEE. V was clipped by 4 bases and J by 5 bases, with 16 bases between them. CDR3 length: 16 amino acids. CDR3 DNA sequence: TGTGCCAGCAGCCCCGCTGCTGGGCACCATAATTCACCCCTCCACTTT. It encodes CASSPAAGHHNSPLHF.

This clone was picked up one time. The V gene is TRBV11-2, the J gene TRBJ2-1; the match to TRBD2 covers 11 bases. CDR1 SGHAT and CDR2 FQNNGV come from the germline V gene. The CDR3 has 15 amino acids. V shed 2 bases and J 6 bases; nucleotides not matched to a gene: 3. The chain's CDR3 is CASSLISGGANEQFF. The CDR3 nucleotides are TGTGCCAGCAGCTTAATTAGCGGGGGGGCCAATGAGCAGTTCTTC.